This entry is about one TCR beta chain. The target antigen is unknown. This entry is derived from a study of cytomegalovirus exposure and HLA in healthy donors. Across the whole study: Around 78 million unique TCRs, all from HLA-typed donors, were included in an early release of the data. General study results and limits: With later analysis, a missense DCLRE1C variant became linked to TCR beta V- and J-gene trimming. Later analysis reportedly placed an Asian-associated ancestry cluster below the roughly 700-donor mean in N-insertions.

PCR was performed using 60 Vbeta and 13 Jbeta primers. Original methodology: Unique TCR beta chains numbered approximately 80 million in a later analysis, with about 11 million shared. Assay used: immunoSEQ multiplex PCR; TCRdb lists only in-frame clones, some missing. V and J calls and clone size are copied from that table; D and trimming were computed from the DNA. This sample yields some 190,000 clones, of which approximately 80% are seen a single time; about 2.4% belongs to the top ten. Germline values: CDR1 DFQATT, CDR2 SNEGSKA (reference sequence). V was pared by 6 bases and J by 12 bases, with 15 bases between. The CDR3 consists of 11 residues.

V gene TRBV20-1 combines with J gene TRBJ1-5, with D tentatively TRBD1 (5 bases). The sequence came from a male donor in good health and CMV-seronegative. The sequenced sample was PBMCs. Written as DNA, the CDR3 is TGCAGTGCCACTGGGGCCTACGTCCAGCATTTT. This codes for CSATGAYVQHF.